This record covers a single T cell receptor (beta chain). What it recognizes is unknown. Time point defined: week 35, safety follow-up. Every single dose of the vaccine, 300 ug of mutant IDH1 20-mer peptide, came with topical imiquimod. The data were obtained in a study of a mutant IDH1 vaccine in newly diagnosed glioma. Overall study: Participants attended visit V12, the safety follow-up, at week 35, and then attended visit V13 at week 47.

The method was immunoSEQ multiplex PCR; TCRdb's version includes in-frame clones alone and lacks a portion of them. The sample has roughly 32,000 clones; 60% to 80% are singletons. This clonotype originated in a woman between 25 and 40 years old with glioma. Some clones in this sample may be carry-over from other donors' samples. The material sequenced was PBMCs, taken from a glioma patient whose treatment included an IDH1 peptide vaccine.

The CDR3 loop reads CASSVLAGGDEQYF. CDR3 DNA sequence: TGTGCCAGTAGCGTACTAGCGGGAGGCGATGAGCAGTACTTC. This sequence joins TRBV19 and TRBJ2-7; 12 bases map to TRBD2. The germline V gene has CDR1 LNHDA and CDR2 SQIVND (reference sequence). J was trimmed by 7 bases and V by 6 bases; bases with no gene match: 7. The CDR3 has 14 residues.